This entry lists 27 T cell receptor beta chains sequenced from one sample in a study of CD8 T cells in ankylosing spondylitis. General study findings and limits: Within ankylosing spondylitis blood, a TCR beta motif made up of seven to nine highly homologous variants appeared to be characteristic.

TCRdb re-analysed the 5' RACE reads in MiXCR, keeping a single row per CDR3 protein. Among roughly 220,000 distinct CDR3 sequences listed, around 16% were seen once. Antigens for these TCRs are unknown. Material for sequencing was blood, either unsorted or a sorted T cell fraction (not recorded which). All receptors derive from a male donor with ankylosing spondylitis.

This chain links TRBV6-5 with TRBJ1-4, with 10 bases aligning to TRBD1. J was trimmed by 7 bases and V by 2 bases; bases with no gene match: 1. CDR1 and CDR2 from the germline V gene are MNHEY and SVGAGI. This CDR3 contains 14 residues. CDR3 region: CASSYGTGAEKLFF. CDR3 coding DNA: TGTGCCAGCAGTTACGGGACAGGGGCTGAAAAACTGTTTTTT.

This chain links TRBV14 with TRBJ1-1; D might be TRBD1 (5 bases). The CDR3 extends over 14 amino acids. CDR1 is SGHDN, CDR2 FVKESK, per germline. Trimming removed 5 bases at V and 0 bases at J, with 10 bases between. This CDR3 reads CASSRGLMNTEAFF. Here the CDR3 DNA reads TGTGCCAGCAGCAGGGGACTGATGAACACTGAAGCTTTCTTT.

This clonotype was detected a few times. The genes are TRBV5-1 and TRBJ2-3; D is perhaps TRBD1 (6 bases). The V gene lost 0 bases and the J gene lost 4 bases, with 15 bases spanning the gap. Germline V gene lookup returns CDR1 SGHRS and CDR2 YFSETQ. The CDR3 length is 16 residues. In DNA form, the CDR3 reads TGCGCCAGCAGCTTGGTCAGCGACAGGCTACCAGATACGCAGTATTTT. Protein sequence: CASSLVSDRLPDTQYF. Looking up the rest from reference TRBV5-1 and TRBJ2-3 gives the full variable domain: KAGVTQTPRYLIKTRGQQVTLSCSPISGHRSVSWYQQTPGQGLQFLFEYFSETQRNKGNFPGRFSGRQFSNSRSEMNVSTLELGDSALYLCASSLVSDRLPDTQYFGPGTRLTVL.

This clonotype appeared a few times. The rearrangement links TRBV4-2 to TRBJ1-6; the D is unclear. V dropped 3 bases and J dropped 14 bases, with 14 bases sitting between them. This CDR3 has 13 amino acids. Germline CDR1 is LGHNA and CDR2 is YNFKEQ. This CDR3 is CASSQGRGSALHF. The CDR3 DNA reads as TGTGCCAGCAGCCAGGGAAGAGGGTCGGCCCTCCACTTT.

In its sample, this clonotype was seen many times. The rearrangement links TRBV12-3 or TRBV12-4 to TRBJ2-1; D possibly corresponds to TRBD2 (5 bases). The CDR3 has 13 amino acids. V lost 6 bases, J lost 7 bases, and 13 bases lay in between. The CDR3 DNA reads TGTGCCAGCAGCAGCGGACTTCTAAATGAGCAGTTCTTC. Protein sequence: CASSSGLLNEQFF.

The chain employs TRBV4-2 and TRBJ2-5; D is ambiguous. From germline, CDR1 is LGHNA and CDR2 YNFKEQ. The V and J ends lost 0 bases and 2 bases respectively, with 7 bases between them. This CDR3 spans 14 amino acids. Here the CDR3 reads CASSQDVWQETQYF. The CDR3 DNA sequence: TGTGCCAGCAGCCAAGATGTGTGGCAAGAGACCCAGTACTTC.

Points on this clonotype: One end of the junction is discordant with germline, which a read error may explain. The chain links TRBV24-1 to TRBJ2-1; maybe TRBD2 (5 bases). The CDR3 is 13 residues long. The germline gives CDR1 KGHDR, CDR2 SFDVKD. CDR3 DNA sequence: TGTGCCACCAGTGACCATTCTAGCAATGGGCAGTTCTTC. Protein: CATSDHSSNGQFF.

This clonotype has a handful of counts. The DNA of the CDR3 is TGTGCCACCAGCAGAGGCCCTCCGACAGCGAACACTGAAGCTTTCTTT. It yields the protein CATSRGPPTANTEAFF. The chain is built from TRBV15 and TRBJ1-1; possible D gene TRBD1, 5 bases. CDR1 LNHNV and CDR2 YYDKDF come from the germline V gene (reference sequence). V was pared by 1 base and J by 1 base, with 13 bases between. The length of the CDR3 is 16 residues.

This clonotype showed up just a few times. V is TRBV12-3 or TRBV12-4 and J is TRBJ2-1; 14 positions agree with TRBD2. This CDR3 comprises 15 residues. Trimming removed 7 bases from V and 8 bases from J; junction bases left unmatched: 7. The CDR3 DNA reads TGTGCCAGCACCGGGACTAGCGGGAGTCGGTATGAGCAGTTCTTC. This translates into CASTGTSGSRYEQFF.

The rearrangement joins TRBV7-9 to TRBJ2-7; D not certain. The germline V gene encodes CDR1 SEHNR and CDR2 FQNEAQ (reference sequence). V was clipped by 3 bases and J by 3 bases, with 9 bases between them. The CDR3 totals 13 residues. The CDR3 DNA sequence: TGTGCCAGCAGCTTTGTAGAAGACTACGAGCAGTACTTC. Protein sequence: CASSFVEDYEQYF.

This clonotype was seen ten or more times. The rearrangement joins TRBV20-1 to TRBJ1-1, with D unclear. Germline loops: CDR1 DFQATT, CDR2 SNEGSKA (reference sequence). The CDR3 covers 13 residues. Trimming pared 0 bases from V and 2 bases from J, leaving 7 bases between. CDR3 sequence: CSARDQDNTEAFF. CDR3 in DNA: TGCAGTGCTAGAGATCAAGATAACACTGAAGCTTTCTTT.

This clonotype showed up just a few times. The chain carries TRBV12-3 or TRBV12-4 and TRBJ2-1, with TRBD1 identical over 8 bases. J lost 7 bases, V lost 1 base, and 6 bases had no gene match. The CDR3 has 15 residues. CDR3 nucleotides: TGTGCCAGCAGTTTAGATGCCAGGGGGCTTAATGAGCAGTTCTTC. Protein: CASSLDARGLNEQFF.

The genes are TRBV6-1 and TRBJ2-2, with D possibly matching TRBD1 (5 bases). From germline, CDR1 is MNHNS and CDR2 SASEGT. This CDR3 is 18 amino acids long. The V gene lost 2 bases and the J gene lost 0 bases, with 16 bases spanning the gap. DNA for the CDR3: TGTGCCAGCAGTGAACTGATTCTTGGACACACGAACACCGGGGAGCTGTTTTTT. Translated, it gives CASSELILGHTNTGELFF.

CDR3 region: CSVEVGPPHRNNEQFF. The DNA of the CDR3 is TGCAGCGTTGAAGTTGGGCCCCCTCATCGAAACAATGAGCAGTTCTTC. The V call is TRBV29-1, the J call TRBJ2-1; no definite D call. The V gene's germline CDR1 is SQVTM and CDR2 ANQGSEA. The CDR3 loop spans 16 amino acids. The V and J ends lost 1 base and 5 bases respectively, with 18 bases between them.

This clonotype was observed a handful of times. The V gene is TRBV12-3 or TRBV12-4, the J gene TRBJ2-7; 7 nucleotides agree with TRBD1. This CDR3 comprises 12 residues. J gave up 3 bases and V 4 bases, and 0 bases lay outside the gene matches. This chain's CDR3 is CASSWDSYEQYF. CDR3 nucleotide sequence: TGTGCCAGCAGTTGGGACAGCTACGAGCAGTACTTC.

This clonotype was counted between two and nine times. The DNA for the CDR3 is TGTGCCGGGACAGGCGGGAGCACTGAAGCTTTCTTT. Its protein product is CAGTGGSTEAFF. V usage is TRBV7-9 and J usage is TRBJ1-1, with TRBD1 matching 8 bases. Unmatched junction bases numbered 6, after V lost 11 bases and J lost 4 bases. The CDR3 runs to 12 residues. In germline, CDR1 is SEHNR, CDR2 FQNEAQ (reference sequence).

This clonotype was observed at least ten times. The chain couples TRBV4-2 to TRBJ2-7, with no clear D. The CDR3 has 12 residues. Trimming removed 4 bases at V and 7 bases at J, with 11 bases between. Germline CDR1 is LGHNA and CDR2 is YNFKEQ. The CDR3 bases are TGTGCCAGCAGCCTCACCGGGTTAGAGCAGTACTTC. Its translation: CASSLTGLEQYF.

Only a few counts were recorded for this clonotype. The V gene is TRBV7-9, the J gene TRBJ1-1; 9 bases are shared with TRBD1. The germline gives CDR1 SEHNR, CDR2 FQNEAQ (reference sequence). With V trimmed by 5 bases and J by 3 bases, 7 bases remained unmatched. The CDR3 length is 15 residues. The CDR3: CASSAHRGLDTEAFF. For the CDR3, the DNA is TGTGCCAGCAGCGCTCACAGGGGGCTAGACACTGAAGCTTTCTTT.

This clonotype showed up just a few times. The chain uses TRBV4-1 and TRBJ1-2; D remains unclear. The CDR3 sequence is 14 residues long. The ends were cut back, 0 bases at V and 4 bases at J, with 9 bases in the middle. Germline CDR1 and CDR2: MGHRA and YSYEKL. CDR3 coding DNA: TGCGCCAGCAGCCAAGATAGAACATCCTATGGCTACACCTTC. Its protein is CASSQDRTSYGYTF.

The V and J genes are TRBV29-1 and TRBJ2-7; D unclear. Trimming removed 2 bases from V and 3 bases from J, with 20 bases in between. The CDR3 runs 16 residues. Per germline, CDR1 SQVTM and CDR2 ANQGSEA. The CDR3, as DNA: TGCAGCGTTGAACTTTCTCACCCCCAATACCACTACGAGCAGTACTTC. Encoded protein: CSVELSHPQYHYEQYF.

The chain carries TRBV9 and TRBJ2-7; D is unclear. From germline, CDR1 is SGDLS and CDR2 YYNGEE. The CDR3 spans 15 residues. Trimming cost V 6 bases and J 5 bases, with 21 bases left between them. DNA of the CDR3: TGTGCCAGCACCCCTCCGGACGCAGCCCCGGACGAGCAGTACTTC. This translates into CASTPPDAAPDEQYF.

This clonotype was observed at least ten times. J is TRBJ2-1 and V is TRBV4-2; D is unresolved. V lost 4 bases and J 5 bases, leaving 9 bases between the germline ends. CDR3 length: 13 amino acids. The germline CDR1 and CDR2 sequences are LGHNA and YNFKEQ. The CDR3 DNA follows: TGTGCCAGCAGCCCCGGAGCTAACAATGAGCAGTTCTTC. Translation: CASSPGANNEQFF.

V is TRBV18 and J is TRBJ2-2, with a tentative D call TRBD2 (5 bases). This CDR3 is built from 16 residues. Between the trimmed V and J ends, which lost 0 bases and 2 bases, there was a span of 10 bases. CDR1 is KGHSH and CDR2 is LQKENI in the germline V gene. The CDR3 loop is CASSPPAGPNTGELFF. CDR3 coding DNA: TGTGCCAGCTCACCACCGGCGGGTCCAAACACCGGGGAGCTGTTTTTT.

This clonotype has just a few counts. This chain joins TRBV11-2 and TRBJ2-3; 9 positions match TRBD1. CDR1 and CDR2 from the germline V gene are SGHAT and FQNNGV. CDR3 length equals 16 residues. The V gene end was trimmed by 4 bases and the J gene end by 1 base; junction bases not matched to a gene: 6. As DNA, the CDR3 is TGTGCCAGCAGCTCCTACTGGACAGGGGGCACAGATACGCAGTATTTT. Translating it yields CASSSYWTGGTDTQYF.

This clonotype has a handful of counts. The V call is TRBV27, the J call TRBJ2-2, with D tentatively TRBD1 (6 bases). CDR1 is MNHEY, CDR2 SMNVEV, per germline (reference sequence). V lost 4 bases and J 0 bases, leaving 6 bases between the germline ends. The CDR3 has 14 amino acids. The CDR3 DNA follows: TGTGCCAGCAGTTGGACAGCGAACACCGGGGAGCTGTTTTTT. Encoded protein: CASSWTANTGELFF.

The chain carries TRBV6-2 or TRBV6-3 and TRBJ2-5; D remains ambiguous. The CDR3 extends over 13 amino acids. The V end lost 6 bases, the J end lost 4 bases, and 12 bases lay between the germline ends. Germline CDR1 is MNHEY and CDR2 is SVGEGT. CDR3 DNA: TGTGCCAGCAGCGAGGCTACGTTAGAGACCCAGTACTTC. Translation gives CASSEATLETQYF.

This clonotype showed up just a few times. The chain links TRBV11-2 to TRBJ2-3, with TRBD2 identical over 13 bases. CDR3 size: 17 residues. V lost 5 bases and J lost 6; bases outside the gene matches: 11. Looked up from germline, CDR1 is SGHAT and CDR2 is FQNNGV. CDR3 sequence: CASSPEGLAGPTDTQYF. The CDR3 DNA reads TGTGCCAGCAGCCCAGAGGGACTAGCGGGGCCCACGGATACGCAGTATTTT.